This T cell receptor (beta chain) was retrieved from a study of T cell changes during pregnancy in multiple sclerosis. Germline V gene data show CDR1 as MNHNS and CDR2 as SASEGT. The CDR3 runs to 15 residues. V lost 6 bases and J 5 bases, leaving 19 bases between the germline ends. The repertoire was sequenced with immunoSEQ multiplex PCR; TCRdb's copy has only in-frame clones and lacks some. The sample lists 85,000 to 120,000 clones; roughly nine tenths were seen once. Sequences were derived from peripheral blood, sampled before pregnancy. The TCR originated in a female donor with multiple sclerosis, enrolled in a pregnancy study. The gene calls are TRBV6-1 and TRBJ1-1; D gene ambiguous. In DNA form, the CDR3 reads TGTGCCAGCAGCGAATCCCTCGGAGATGGGACTGAAGCTTTCTTT. This encodes CASSESLGDGTEAFF.